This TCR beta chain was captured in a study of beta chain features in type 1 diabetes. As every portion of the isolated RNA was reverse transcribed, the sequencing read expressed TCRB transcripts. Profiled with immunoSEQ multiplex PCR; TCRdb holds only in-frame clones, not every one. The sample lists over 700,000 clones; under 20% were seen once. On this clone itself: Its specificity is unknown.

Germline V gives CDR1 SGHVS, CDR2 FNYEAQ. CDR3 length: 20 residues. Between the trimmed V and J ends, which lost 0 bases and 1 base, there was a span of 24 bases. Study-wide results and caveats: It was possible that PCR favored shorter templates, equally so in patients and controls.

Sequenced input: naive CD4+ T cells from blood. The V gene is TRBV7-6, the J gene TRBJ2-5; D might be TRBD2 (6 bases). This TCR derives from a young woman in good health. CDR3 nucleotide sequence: TGTGCCAGCAGCTTAGCCCCCGGGACGGTTCTCGGGAGCCCCCAAGAGACCCAGTACTTC. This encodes CASSLAPGTVLGSPQETQYF.